Listed below are T cell receptor beta chains from one sample, sequenced in a study of T cells in Graves' hyperthyroidism and ophthalmopathy. Via MiXCR, TCRdb re-called the multiplex PCR reads, giving one row per CDR3 protein. The sample includes over 650,000 distinct CDR3 sequences, around 17% of them seen just once. The sample taken for sequencing was blood. The receptors shown here come from a man between 18 and 35 years old with Graves' hyperthyroidism. Each CDR3 is given with its conserved first and last residue. The D gene is left open where the match is weak. Where a row states a size, it is once, few, many or the class of an expanded clone; other rows omit it.

abundance	v_gene	j_gene	d_gene	CDR3aa	CDR3nt
-	TRBV12-3/TRBV12-4	TRBJ2-7	TRBD1	CASSSPGQGLSEQYF	TGTGCCAGCAGTTCACCGGGACAGGGGTTATCCGAGCAGTACTTC
many	TRBV30	TRBJ2-5	-	CAWSFYSVRETQYF	TGTGCCTGGAGCTTCTATAGTGTTCGAGAGACCCAGTACTTC
-	TRBV29-1	TRBJ1-1	TRBD1	CSVEVTGSGTEAFF	TGCAGCGTTGAGGTGACAGGGTCGGGCACTGAAGCTTTCTTT
-	TRBV7-8	TRBJ2-2	TRBD1	CASSRDRASGELFF	TGTGCCAGCAGCCGGGACAGGGCAAGCGGGGAGCTGTTTTTT
many	TRBV3-1	TRBJ2-3	-	CASSQVGRTIPDTQYF	TGTGCCAGCAGCCAAGTAGGGAGGACGATCCCAGATACGCAGTATTTT
few	TRBV4-1	TRBJ2-7	-	CASSQGHGGSYEQYF	TGCGCCAGCAGCCAAGGACACGGGGGTAGCTACGAGCAGTACTTC
few	TRBV4-3	TRBJ2-7	TRBD1	CASSQEGGQGNEQYF	TGCGCCAGCAGCCAAGAGGGGGGACAGGGTAACGAGCAGTACTTC
many	TRBV27	TRBJ2-2	-	CASSSGVGELFF	TGTGCCAGCAGTTCGGGAGTCGGGGAGCTGTTTTTT
-	TRBV19	TRBJ1-1	-	CASSIQLNTEAFF	TGTGCCAGTAGTATACAGTTAAACACTGAAGCTTTCTTT
few	TRBV20-1	TRBJ2-1	TRBD2	CSASGGGYNEQFF	TGCAGTGCTAGCGGGGGGGGCTACAATGAGCAGTTCTTC
few	TRBV7-9	TRBJ1-1	-	CAIEQGFNTEAFF	TGTGCCATAGAACAGGGTTTCAACACTGAAGCTTTCTTT
many	TRBV6-5	TRBJ2-1	TRBD2	CASSSLTPLWTSGEVDNEQFF	TGTGCCAGCAGTTCCCTTACCCCCCTTTGGACTAGCGGGGAGGTCGACAATGAGCAGTTCTTC
many	TRBV12-3/TRBV12-4	TRBJ2-3	TRBD2	CASSLTSGHTDTQYF	TGTGCCAGCAGCTTGACTAGCGGACACACAGATACGCAGTATTTT
-	TRBV7-9	TRBJ2-2	-	CASSLAGVRGELFF	TGTGCCAGCAGCTTAGCGGGAGTGAGAGGGGAGCTGTTTTTT
many	TRBV24-1	TRBJ2-1	TRBD2	CATSDPSGSRAYNEQFF	TGTGCCACCAGTGACCCTAGCGGGAGTCGCGCCTACAATGAGCAGTTCTTC
few	TRBV19	TRBJ2-7	-	CASSTPTGPVSYEQYF	TGTGCCAGTAGTACCCCGACAGGCCCAGTCTCCTACGAGCAGTACTTC
-	TRBV6-1	TRBJ1-2	-	CASSPWSLFGYTF	TGTGCCAGCAGTCCTTGGTCCCTATTCGGCTACACCTTC
-	TRBV19	TRBJ2-1	-	CASSPWDAYNEQFF	TGTGCCAGTAGTCCCTGGGACGCCTACAATGAGCAGTTCTTC
many	TRBV29-1	TRBJ2-1	TRBD1	CSAHRGNEQFF	TGCAGCGCCCACAGGGGAAATGAGCAGTTCTTC
few	TRBV27	TRBJ1-6	TRBD1	CASSPRTGDLRNSPLHF	TGTGCCAGCAGTCCGCGGACAGGGGACCTTCGAAACTCACCCCTCCACTTT
few	TRBV5-6	TRBJ2-5	-	CASSFARGGTQYF	TGTGCCAGCAGCTTCGCACGCGGTGGGACCCAGTACTTC
many	TRBV7-2	TRBJ1-4	-	CASSRSGPSNEKLFF	TGTGCCAGCAGCCGCTCCGGGCCAAGCAATGAAAAACTGTTTTTT
few	TRBV5-1	TRBJ2-7	TRBD2	CASSLATSGYEQYF	TGCGCCAGCAGCTTGGCGACTAGCGGATACGAGCAGTACTTC